This entry concerns a single T cell receptor (beta chain). The table lists this clonotype with a few counts. Its antigen remains unidentified. Mismatch with germline at one junction end may stem from a read error. This sample is part of a study of T cells after yellow fever vaccination (dated 2019 in TCRdb). Study-level background: The SMART-Seq v4 Ultra Low Input RNA kit was used to prepare libraries from fractions with low cell numbers. The cohort comprised two healthy male donors, one aged 18 to 30 and one aged 30 to 40 years. Bulk TCR alpha and beta repertoires were sequenced longitudinally to track T-cell clones before and after primary and booster YFV17D yellow fever vaccination. Blood samples were taken at several timepoints before and after primary and secondary immunization, and bulk PBMC replicates and cell subsets were isolated.

TCR cDNA was made using 5'RACE template switching, a step that added a universal primer site and unique molecular identifiers. Priming of cDNA synthesis was performed from both the TCR alpha and TCR beta constant segments. Libraries were amplified in two PCR steps, with sample barcodes and sequencing adapters added in the second step. Sequencing of libraries was done on Illumina HiSeq 2500 (2x100 bp) or NovaSeq (2x150 bp). On the authors' methods: Reads were demultiplexed and collapsed into UMI consensus sequences with MIGEC, and V(D)J alignment was performed with MiXCR. Clonotypes responding to the vaccine were identified with edgeR on replicate PBMC samples, with the criteria of FDR below 0.01 and a log2 fold change above 5 up to day 15. Each bulk clonotype was labeled CD4 or CD8 based on which sequenced repertoire, CD4 or CD8, contained the clonotype at higher abundance. Through fastp at Q25 and MiXCR, TCRdb rebuilt clones from the public reads, retaining in-frame beta chains. Rows merge per CDR3 protein into single entries with the most common DNA and genes. The V and J calls shown here were made by TCRdb, not taken from the authors' results. The sample yields over 120,000 distinct CDR3 sequences; 5% to 8% were counted once. The top ten clonotypes cover 0.5% to 0.65% of the sample.

Points the paper makes about the study in general: The secondary T-cell response was found to be weaker but faster than the primary response, with a peak reached on day 5 rather than on day 15. FACS-sorted repertoires could contain abundant contaminating clonotypes from the bulk population, so computational filtering was required. Only a couple of donors were included in the study, so the extent to which the findings can be generalized is limited. A small fraction of clonotypes appeared in both the CD4 and CD8 compartments, likely as a result of convergent recombination. Most clones expanded after primary vaccination were re-detected after the booster (96% of CD4 and 88% of CD8), suggesting broad memory maintenance.

Sample treatment or condition, as interpreted from the label and publication: live attenuated yellow fever vaccine strain. PBMCs were isolated from peripheral blood using a standard Ficoll-Paque protocol. Dynabeads CD4 and CD8 positive selection kits were used to isolate the CD4 and CD8 T-cell fractions. TriZol was used to extract RNA from bulk PBMCs, from CD4 and CD8 fractions, and from dextramer-positive and dextramer-negative fractions. The CDR3, cysteine through phenylalanine, is 16 amino acids long. Solely the CDR3 DNA is kept, with 48 bases framed from the first base. Via the germline V gene (reference sequence), CDR1 is DFQATT and CDR2 SNEGSKA.

This clonotype was sampled from a man younger than 45 who received the YFV17D yellow fever vaccine. Sequenced here: CD4+ T cells sorted from PBMCs, sampled 10 days after the yellow fever booster vaccination. Recombination linked TRBV20-1 to TRBJ2-7; TRBD2 is a possible D gene, resting on 6 matching bases. The CDR3 region reads CCATPGSGGSSYEQYF. At the DNA level, the sequence is TGCTGTGCTACACCCGGGTCCGGGGGAAGCTCCTACGAGCAGTACTTC.